The 30 T cell receptor beta chains given below trace back to one sample, sequenced in a study of T-cell memory formation after mild COVID-19. TCRdb reprocessed the 5' RACE reads via MiXCR and lists one record per CDR3 protein. Found here are over 120,000 distinct CDR3 sequences, 20% to 25% of them singletons; the top ten hold approximately 25%. The specimen sequenced was PBMCs or a T cell subset sorted from them (not recorded which). These receptors all stem from an adult woman who had mild COVID-19 (a few samples of this study predate the infection). Cell type and time point are not known.

The V and J genes are TRBV4-1 and TRBJ1-1; D is unresolved. Trimming pared 5 bases from V and 8 bases from J, leaving 12 bases between. Germline V gives CDR1 MGHRA, CDR2 YSYEKL. The CDR3 runs 12 residues. This CDR3 reads CASSALGLEAFF. The CDR3 nucleotides are TGCGCCAGCAGCGCGTTAGGGCTAGAAGCTTTCTTT.

The chain uses TRBV5-1 and TRBJ1-1; D uncertain. CDR3 length: 14 amino acids. CDR1 and CDR2 (germline): SGHRS, YFSETQ. V lost 7 bases and J 3 bases, leaving 16 bases between the germline ends. The chain's CDR3 is CASSFMTRDTEAFF. The CDR3 bases are TGCGCCAGCTCATTTATGACGAGGGACACTGAAGCTTTCTTT.

This clonotype was detected a few times. The V gene is TRBV18, the J gene TRBJ2-5; D is undetermined. The CDR3 has 13 residues. The V end was cut by 2 bases, the J end by 0 bases, with 4 bases between. Germline loops: CDR1 KGHSH, CDR2 LQKENI. The CDR3 loop is CASSPSYQETQYF. CDR3 in DNA: TGTGCCAGCTCACCATCGTACCAAGAGACCCAGTACTTC.

The chain joins TRBV20-1 to TRBJ2-7; D uncertain. CDR3 size: 15 residues. Germline V gene lookup returns CDR1 DFQATT and CDR2 SNEGSKA (reference sequence). V lost 5 bases to trimming and J lost 0 bases, with 17 bases between them. CDR3 sequence: CSAPVGSSSSYEQYF. CDR3 coding DNA: TGCAGTGCTCCTGTTGGGTCGTCCTCCTCCTACGAGCAGTACTTC.

The chain employs TRBV20-1 and TRBJ1-2, with TRBD1 identical over 8 bases. The V segment lost 5 bases and the J segment 3 bases; nucleotides outside the gene matches: 11. The CDR3 has 15 residues. Per the germline V gene, CDR1 is DFQATT and CDR2 is SNEGSKA (reference sequence). CDR3 region: CSAVGYRGDDYGYTF. CDR3 bases: TGCAGTGCTGTTGGTTACAGGGGGGATGACTATGGCTACACCTTC.

This rearrangement joins TRBV6-2 or TRBV6-3 to TRBJ2-5, with 8 bases identical to TRBD2. V trimming: 2 bases; J trimming: 4 bases; junction bases outside the gene matches: 6. Germline V lookup: CDR1 MNHEY, CDR2 SVGEGT. This CDR3 comprises 15 residues. CDR3 in DNA: TGTGCCAGCAGTTACGAGCGGGAGCTGCCAGAGACCCAGTACTTC. This encodes CASSYERELPETQYF.

This clonotype was detected a few times. The genes are TRBV4-2 and TRBJ1-6, with D perhaps TRBD1 (5 bases). V gave up 0 bases and J gave up 16 bases, with 13 bases separating them. Germline V gene lookup returns CDR1 LGHNA and CDR2 YNFKEQ. The CDR3 consists of 13 residues. This CDR3 is CASSQDWGEGLHF. The CDR3 coding sequence is TGTGCCAGCAGCCAAGATTGGGGGGAGGGACTCCACTTT.

V gene TRBV4-1 combines with J gene TRBJ2-7; D is possibly TRBD1 (5 bases). Trimming removed 2 bases from V and 4 bases from J, with 12 bases in between. Germline V gene sequence: CDR1 MGHRA, CDR2 YSYEKL. The CDR3 length is 14 residues. The CDR3 spells CASSQPGNPYEQYF. In nucleotides, the CDR3 is TGCGCCAGCAGCCAACCAGGGAACCCATACGAGCAGTACTTC.

This clonotype was observed a handful of times. The rearrangement links TRBV7-6 to TRBJ1-1; D not certain. V lost 5 bases and J 1 base, leaving 8 bases between the germline ends. This CDR3 has 13 residues. Germline values: CDR1 SGHVS, CDR2 FNYEAQ. CDR3 in amino acids: CASSPLGNTEAFF. The CDR3 coding sequence is TGTGCCAGCAGCCCTTTAGGGAACACTGAAGCTTTCTTT.

This clonotype appeared a few times. The rearrangement uses TRBV29-1 and TRBJ1-2; 10 bases are shared with TRBD1. Trimming took 3 bases from V and 0 from J; bases not matched to a gene: 4. Germline lookup yields CDR1 SQVTM and CDR2 ANQGSEA. The CDR3 sequence is 15 residues long. Here the CDR3 DNA reads TGCAGCGTTGAGGAGGACAGGGGGACTAACTATGGCTACACCTTC. Its protein product is CSVEEDRGTNYGYTF.

This clonotype has just a few counts. The chain combines TRBV7-9 with TRBJ2-1; the D gene is possibly TRBD2 (6 bases). The length of the CDR3 is 16 residues. Trimming removed 5 bases at V and 2 bases at J, with 16 bases between. Germline V lookup: CDR1 SEHNR, CDR2 FQNEAQ (reference sequence). The CDR3 region has the DNA TGTGCCAGCAGCCCCTTTGGGGGACTGGCCTACAATGAGCAGTTCTTC. Translating gives CASSPFGGLAYNEQFF.

The sample holds a few counts of this clonotype. The chain uses TRBV2 and TRBJ2-2; 7 bases align to TRBD2. CDR1 and CDR2 (germline): SNHLY, FYNNEI. The CDR3 consists of 17 residues. V shed 0 bases and J 5 bases; nucleotides not matched to a gene: 9. The CDR3 DNA sequence: TGTGCCAGCAGTGAAGCCTCGGAGCGGGGCTTAACCGGGGAGCTGTTTTTT. It specifies CASSEASERGLTGELFF.

This clonotype was detected only a few times. The CDR3 DNA follows: TGTGCCAGCAGCTTTGAGAACACTGAAGCTTTCTTT. Residues: CASSFENTEAFF. The rearrangement uses TRBV5-5 and TRBJ1-1; D not certain. The CDR3 length is 12 residues. The germline V gene has CDR1 SGHKS and CDR2 YYEKEE (reference sequence). The V gene lost 2 bases and the J gene lost 1 base, with 3 bases spanning the gap.

Ten or more counts support this clonotype. The rearrangement uses TRBV4-1 and TRBJ1-5; 9 bases align to TRBD1. The CDR3 totals 16 residues. Germline CDR1 MGHRA, CDR2 YSYEKL. The V segment lost 3 bases and the J segment 4 bases; nucleotides outside the gene matches: 7. The CDR3 loop is CASSHVSGQGNQPQHF. CDR3 DNA: TGCGCCAGCAGCCACGTTTCAGGACAGGGGAATCAGCCCCAGCATTTT.

This clonotype was detected only a few times. The V call is TRBV30, the J call TRBJ2-7; the match to TRBD2 covers 8 bases. The CDR3 covers 13 residues. The V gene's germline CDR1 is GTSNPN and CDR2 SVGIG (reference sequence). V shed 5 bases and J 4 bases; nucleotides not matched to a gene: 7. The CDR3 here is CAWGSTGGYEQYF. The CDR3 DNA sequence: TGTGCCTGGGGATCCACGGGAGGGTACGAGCAGTACTTC.

The chain joins TRBV9 to TRBJ2-5; D possibly corresponds to TRBD2 (6 bases). The CDR3 contains 15 residues. Trimming left V 0 bases short and J 5 bases short, with 14 bases between. The germline V gene encodes CDR1 SGDLS and CDR2 YYNGEE. CDR3 nucleotides: TGTGCCAGCAGCGTAGGAAACCGAGGAGGGGAGACCCAGTACTTC. Translation gives CASSVGNRGGETQYF.

This clonotype was counted only a few times. The chain links TRBV4-3 to TRBJ1-3; D remains unclear. There are 16 residues in the CDR3. Trimming left V 1 base short and J 2 bases short, with 12 bases between. Per germline, CDR1 LGHNA and CDR2 YSLEER. In DNA, the CDR3 is TGCGCCAGCAGCCAAGTACCTATGGATCCTGGAAACACCATATATTTT. Translated, it gives CASSQVPMDPGNTIYF.

This clonotype was counted between two and nine times. The chain carries TRBV2 and TRBJ1-1; 7 nucleotides line up with TRBD1. The germline V gene encodes CDR1 SNHLY and CDR2 FYNNEI. J was trimmed by 8 bases and V by 4 bases; bases with no gene match: 4. The CDR3 consists of 12 residues. CDR3 bases: TGTGCCAGCAGTGCGACAGGGAAGGAAGCTTTCTTT. Protein: CASSATGKEAFF.

V is TRBV6-2 or TRBV6-3 and J is TRBJ2-7; 10 bases are shared with TRBD2. The V gene end was trimmed by 8 bases and the J gene end by 4 bases; junction bases not matched to a gene: 8. The CDR3 runs to 14 residues. CDR1 and CDR2 from the germline V gene are MNHEY and SVGEGT. In nucleotides, the CDR3 is TGTGCCAGCGCCGGGACTAGCGTTTTGTACGAGCAGTACTTC. Translating it yields CASAGTSVLYEQYF.

The rearrangement joins TRBV27 to TRBJ2-2; D may be TRBD1 (6 bases). Germline lookup yields CDR1 MNHEY and CDR2 SMNVEV (reference sequence). The CDR3 is 13 residues long. The V and J ends lost 5 bases and 7 bases respectively, with 11 bases between them. CDR3 amino acids: CASSSSGVGELFF. As DNA, the CDR3 is TGTGCCAGCAGTAGCTCAGGGGTCGGGGAGCTGTTTTTT.

The chain has TRBV12-3 or TRBV12-4 and TRBJ1-1, with D unresolved. Trimming removed 3 bases from V and 4 bases from J, with 15 bases in between. This CDR3 spans 15 amino acids. DNA of the CDR3: TGTGCCAGCAGTTTTCCAATATCCGGGAGCACTGAAGCTTTCTTT. Translation gives CASSFPISGSTEAFF.

This clonotype was seen more than once but under ten times. The chain joins TRBV12-3 or TRBV12-4 to TRBJ1-3; no clear D gene. Trimming took 6 bases from V and 0 from J, leaving 15 bases between them. The CDR3 length is 16 residues. The CDR3 bases are TGTGCCAGCAGGCACCAAGAAGGGCTCTCTGGAAACACCATATATTTT. Its translation is CASRHQEGLSGNTIYF.

This clonotype was seen a handful of times. The chain has TRBV13 and TRBJ1-5; a weak D match, TRBD1 (5 bases). The CDR3 has 15 amino acids. Germline values: CDR1 PRHDT, CDR2 FYEKMQ (reference sequence). V shed 0 bases and J shed 0 bases, with 6 bases lying between them. The CDR3 bases are TGTGCCAGCAGCTTAGGACAGGTTAGCAATCAGCCCCAGCATTTT. Its translation: CASSLGQVSNQPQHF.

The chain combines TRBV12-3 or TRBV12-4 with TRBJ2-1; D perhaps matches TRBD1 (6 bases). The CDR3 length is 12 residues. Trimming took 5 bases from V and 7 from J, leaving 9 bases between them. The CDR3 spells CASSAQGNEQFF. CDR3 nucleotide sequence: TGTGCCAGCAGTGCACAGGGTAATGAGCAGTTCTTC.

The genes are TRBV27 and TRBJ2-7, with D possibly matching TRBD1 (5 bases). This CDR3 contains 13 residues. V lost 5 bases and J 4 bases, leaving 12 bases between the germline ends. Germline V gene sequence: CDR1 MNHEY, CDR2 SMNVEV (reference sequence). DNA for the CDR3: TGTGCCAGCAGTCAGGGTCAGTGGTACGAGCAGTACTTC. Its translation: CASSQGQWYEQYF.

This clonotype was seen a few times. The chain is built from TRBV12-3 or TRBV12-4 and TRBJ2-5; D is ambiguous. Deletions cut 6 bases from V and 0 bases from J, with 2 bases between. The length of the CDR3 is 11 residues. CDR3 in DNA: TGTGCCAGCAGGTACCAAGAGACCCAGTACTTC. Protein sequence: CASRYQETQYF.

Here the CDR3 DNA reads TGTGCCAGCAGCTTACTTCACACCGGGGAGCTGTTTTTT. This translates into CASSLLHTGELFF. This chain connects TRBV7-3 to TRBJ2-2; D unresolved. Deletions cut 2 bases from V and 3 bases from J, with 4 bases between. In germline, CDR1 is SGHTA, CDR2 FQGTGA. The CDR3 is 13 residues long.

As for this clonotype: No DNA is shown, since the ends of the CDR3 on it are uncertain; the CDR3 is the one TCRdb lists. This chain joins TRBV27 and TRBJ1-2; TRBD1, the table's D call, lacks a check against the DNA. Germline V CDR1 and CDR2: MNHEY, SMNVEV (reference sequence). The CDR3 region is 13 residues in length, termini included. This CDR3 is CASSFGPGKGYTF.

The gene calls are TRBV5-1 and TRBJ1-5, with 10 bases identical to TRBD1. The germline CDR1 and CDR2 sequences are SGHRS and YFSETQ. The CDR3 is 15 amino acids. With V trimmed by 4 bases and J by 6 bases, 7 bases remained unmatched. CDR3 bases: TGCGCCAGCAGCCTGGGGGGACAGGGGAGTCAGCCCCAGCATTTT. Translated: CASSLGGQGSQPQHF.

The V call is TRBV20-1, the J call TRBJ1-1; D not resolved. Trimming took off 3 bases at V and 7 bases at J, with 12 bases between the two ends. The CDR3 totals 12 residues. The germline CDR1 and CDR2 sequences are DFQATT and SNEGSKA (reference sequence). The CDR3 nucleotides read TGCAGTGCTAGCCCGGGCCTGGGTGAAGCTTTCTTT. Amino acid sequence: CSASPGLGEAFF.